This TCR beta chain was sequenced during a study of early T cells in non-severe SARS-CoV-2 infection. The CDR3 has 16 residues. V was pared by 3 bases and J by 0 bases, with 15 bases between. Germline CDR1 reads PRHDT; CDR2 reads FYEKMQ (reference sequence). TCRdb passed the 5' RACE reads through MiXCR, listing each CDR3 protein once. The sample contains roughly 97,000 distinct CDR3 sequences, roughly 9.6% of which appear only once. This clonotype originated in an adult who was a healthcare worker with PCR-confirmed SARS-CoV-2 infection or an uninfected control (not recorded which). The chain uses TRBV13 and TRBJ2-7; the D gene is possibly TRBD2 (5 bases). This specimen consisted of whole blood, obtained at baseline. Here the CDR3 reads CASSFSGLTSSYEQYF. The CDR3 nucleotides are TGTGCCAGCAGCTTCTCCGGACTTACCTCCTCCTACGAGCAGTACTTC.